Below, 20 T cell receptor beta chains from the same sample are listed, as sequenced in a study of OX40 agonist ivuxolimab in advanced cancers. Method: immunoSEQ multiplex PCR; TCRdb's copy keeps in-frame clones and lacks some. The sample has 7,500 to 10,000 clones, 89% seen once. The sequencing here drew on CD4+ or CD8+ T cells sorted from blood, taken in a trial of the OX40 agonist ivuxolimab. The receptors here all came from an adult with an advanced solid tumor such as melanoma, head and neck, liver or kidney cancer.

This chain joins TRBV4-1 and TRBJ1-1; tentative D call: TRBD1 (5 bases). Germline CDR1 and CDR2: MGHRA and YSYEKL. V was pared by 2 bases and J by 1 base, with 14 bases between. The CDR3 contains 16 residues. CDR3 region: CASSQKEGDPNTEAFF. The CDR3 DNA reads as TGCGCCAGCAGCCAAAAGGAAGGGGACCCGAACACTGAAGCTTTCTTT.

The chain has TRBV28 and TRBJ2-6; 7 bases match TRBD1. Per the germline V gene, CDR1 is MDHEN and CDR2 is SYDVKM. Unmatched junction bases numbered 8, after V lost 6 bases and J lost 0 bases. The length of the CDR3 is 17 residues. CDR3 sequence reads: CASRRTGFPSGANVLTF. The CDR3 DNA sequence: TGTGCCAGCAGACGGACAGGCTTTCCCTCTGGGGCCAACGTCCTGACTTTC.

The chain joins TRBV7-2 to TRBJ1-2; tentatively, D is TRBD1 (5 bases). The CDR3 spans 13 residues. Trimming took 2 bases from V and 4 from J, leaving 8 bases between them. From germline, CDR1 is SGHTA and CDR2 FQGNSA. The CDR3 protein is CASSLSRVYGYTF. CDR3 DNA sequence: TGTGCCAGCAGCTTAAGCAGGGTCTATGGCTACACCTTC. The full variable domain, with the rest looked up from reference TRBV7-2 and TRBJ1-2, is GAGVSQSPSNKVTEKGKDVELRCDPISGHTALYWYRQSLGQGLEFLIYFQGNSAPDKSGLPSDRFSAERTGGSVSTLTIQRTQQEDSAVYLCASSLSRVYGYTFGSGTRLTVV.

The chain recombines TRBV10-1 with TRBJ1-1; TRBD1 matches at 7 bases. The CDR3 length is 14 residues. Germline V gene lookup returns CDR1 WNHNN and CDR2 SYGVQD (reference sequence). The trim removed 0 bases at V and 8 bases at J, leaving 6 bases unmatched. Here the CDR3 DNA reads TGCGCCAGCAGTGAGTCAAGGGCGACAGGGGAAGCTTTCTTT. Protein: CASSESRATGEAFF.

The table lists this clone with a count of one. The chain uses TRBV28 and TRBJ1-1; D is perhaps TRBD1 (5 bases). V lost 5 bases and J 1 base, leaving 14 bases between the germline ends. CDR1 and CDR2 from the germline V gene are MDHEN and SYDVKM. The CDR3 has 15 residues. CDR3 in amino acids: CASSPPGTGNTEAFF. Written as DNA, the CDR3 is TGTGCCAGCAGTCCCCCCGGGACGGGGAACACTGAAGCTTTCTTT. The full variable domain, its missing parts supplied by reference TRBV28 and TRBJ1-1, is DVKVTQSSRYLVKRTGEKVFLECVQDMDHENMFWYRQDPGLGLRLIYFSYDVKMKEKGDIPEGYSVSREKKERFSLILESASTNQTSMYLCASSPPGTGNTEAFFGQGTRLTVV.

This chain joins TRBV5-6 and TRBJ2-6; D is uncertain. V was clipped by 5 bases and J by 4 bases, with 7 bases between them. This CDR3 comprises 13 residues. Germline CDR1 is SGHDT and CDR2 is YYEEEE. The CDR3 reads CASSSKGANVLTF. CDR3 nucleotide sequence: TGTGCCAGCAGTTCGAAGGGGGCCAACGTCCTGACTTTC.

The genes are TRBV7-3 and TRBJ1-1; a weak D match, TRBD1 (5 bases). Trimming left V 8 bases short and J 5 bases short, with 15 bases between. The CDR3 totals 13 residues. The V gene's germline CDR1 is SGHTA and CDR2 FQGTGA. In nucleotides, the CDR3 is TGTGCCAGCGGGACGGGGGTTTGGACTGAAGCTTTCTTT. Protein sequence: CASGTGVWTEAFF.

This clone was picked up one time. The V call is TRBV14, the J call TRBJ2-1; either TRBD1 or TRBD2 may fit D (6 bases each). The length of the CDR3 is 13 residues. The germline V and J ends were trimmed by 4 bases and 9 bases, with 13 bases remaining between them. Germline lookup yields CDR1 SGHDN and CDR2 FVKESK. Here the CDR3 reads CASSPVEGGEQFF. In DNA form, the CDR3 reads TGTGCCAGCAGCCCGGTAGAGGGGGGTGAGCAGTTCTTC. The full variable domain, its missing parts supplied by reference TRBV14 and TRBJ2-1, is EAGVTQFPSHSVIEKGQTVTLRCDPISGHDNLYWYRRVMGKEIKFLLHFVKESKQDESGMPNNRFLAERTGGTYSTLKVQPAELEDSGVYFCASSPVEGGEQFFGPGTRLTVL.

J is TRBJ1-5 and V is TRBV28; 10 bases match TRBD1. After removal of 6 bases from V and 1 base from J, the junction contained 6 bases not matched to a gene. This CDR3 is built from 16 residues. Germline V CDR1 and CDR2: MDHEN, SYDVKM. CDR3 loop: CASSTPGQGSNQPQHF. The CDR3 DNA sequence: TGTGCCAGCAGCACTCCGGGACAGGGGAGCAATCAGCCCCAGCATTTT. The whole variable domain, filled in from reference TRBV28 and TRBJ1-5, reads DVKVTQSSRYLVKRTGEKVFLECVQDMDHENMFWYRQDPGLGLRLIYFSYDVKMKEKGDIPEGYSVSREKKERFSLILESASTNQTSMYLCASSTPGQGSNQPQHFGDGTRLSIL.

This clone was recorded only once. The chain couples TRBV9 to TRBJ2-5, with D possibly called TRBD1 or TRBD2 (6 bases each). This CDR3 is 15 amino acids long. Looked up from germline, CDR1 is SGDLS and CDR2 is YYNGEE. V gave up 0 bases and J gave up 6 bases, with 15 bases separating them. CDR3 coding DNA: TGTGCCAGCAGCGTAGGTGGGGGGCGGGAACAGACCCAGTACTTC. This codes for CASSVGGGREQTQYF.

The rearrangement links TRBV14 to TRBJ1-2, with a tentative D call TRBD1 (5 bases). CDR1 is SGHDN and CDR2 is FVKESK in the germline V gene. The V and J ends lost 5 bases and 6 bases respectively, with 13 bases between them. The CDR3 is made up of 13 amino acids. This chain's CDR3 is CASSVGAHDGYTF. In DNA form, the CDR3 reads TGTGCCAGCAGCGTCGGGGCCCATGATGGCTACACCTTC.

The CDR3 DNA reads as TGTGCCAGCAGTGAAGGGTTCCCCGGAGGCGCTGGAAACACCATATATTTT. Translated, it gives CASSEGFPGGAGNTIYF. This chain uses TRBV6-1 with TRBJ1-3; D remains unclear. The CDR3 is 17 amino acids. CDR1 is MNHNS, CDR2 SASEGT, per germline. V was pared by 1 base and J by 2 bases, with 15 bases between.

V and J are TRBV7-2 and TRBJ1-3, with a possible D match to TRBD1 (6 bases). Germline-derived CDR1 and CDR2 are SGHTA and FQGNSA. Trimming removed 1 base from V and 0 bases from J, with 13 bases in between. The CDR3 is 17 amino acids. CDR3 bases: TGTGCCAGCAGCTTAGGCAGAGGGGGTTTCTCTGGAAACACCATATATTTT. Protein sequence: CASSLGRGGFSGNTIYF.

V gene TRBV5-1 combines with J gene TRBJ2-1; D not certain. The length of the CDR3 is 15 residues. Germline V CDR1 and CDR2: SGHRS, YFSETQ. V lost 6 bases to trimming and J lost 0 bases, with 13 bases between them. CDR3 nucleotide sequence: TGCGCCAGCATGGCACATTTTAGCTCCTACAATGAGCAGTTCTTC. Amino acids: CASMAHFSSYNEQFF.

The chain couples TRBV7-3 to TRBJ2-1; D may match TRBD1 or TRBD2 (5 bases each). CDR1 SGHTA and CDR2 FQGTGA come from the germline V gene. CDR3 length: 15 amino acids. Trimming removed 4 bases from V and 9 bases from J, with 19 bases in between. The CDR3 DNA sequence: TGTGCCAGCAGCTCTAGGGGACCAGACCGTAGTGAGCAGTTCTTC. It translates to CASSSRGPDRSEQFF.

This clone was seen a handful of times. This chain connects TRBV20-1 to TRBJ2-1; no firm D call. The V end was cut by 8 bases, the J end by 7 bases, with 12 bases between. The length of the CDR3 is 11 residues. CDR1 is DFQATT and CDR2 is SNEGSKA in the germline V gene (reference sequence). This chain's CDR3 is CSPDGANEQFF. The CDR3 coding sequence is TGCAGTCCCGATGGAGCGAATGAGCAGTTCTTC.

This clone was detected only a few times. V is TRBV4-2 and J is TRBJ1-1; the D is unclear. CDR1 is LGHNA, CDR2 YNFKEQ, per germline. The CDR3 is made up of 11 amino acids. Trimming pared 2 bases from V and 2 bases from J, leaving 0 bases between. CDR3 in DNA: TGTGCCAGCAGCCAAAACACTGAAGCTTTCTTT. Amino acid sequence: CASSQNTEAFF.

V usage is TRBV5-4 and J usage is TRBJ2-3; no definite D call. The V gene's germline CDR1 is SGHNT and CDR2 YYREEE (reference sequence). V lost 1 base to trimming and J lost 0 bases, with 0 bases between them. The CDR3 extends over 12 amino acids. CDR3 protein: CASSLSTDTQYF. CDR3 DNA sequence: TGTGCCAGCAGCTTGAGCACAGATACGCAGTATTTT.

The chain combines TRBV5-1 with TRBJ2-2; tentatively, D is TRBD1 (6 bases). CDR3 size: 15 residues. The germline V gene has CDR1 SGHRS and CDR2 YFSETQ. The V end was cut by 1 base, the J end by 5 bases, with 12 bases between. The CDR3 region has the DNA TGCGCCAGCAGCTTGTCAGGGGAGAGTACCGGGGAGCTGTTTTTT. This codes for CASSLSGESTGELFF. Full variable domain (remainder filled in from reference TRBV5-1 and TRBJ2-2): KAGVTQTPRYLIKTRGQQVTLSCSPISGHRSVSWYQQTPGQGLQFLFEYFSETQRNKGNFPGRFSGRQFSNSRSEMNVSTLELGDSALYLCASSLSGESTGELFFGEGSRLTVL.

The chain recombines TRBV7-2 with TRBJ2-3, with D perhaps TRBD1 or TRBD2 (5 bases each). Germline V lookup: CDR1 SGHTA, CDR2 FQGNSA. The CDR3 loop spans 15 amino acids. Trimming took 5 bases from V and 2 from J, leaving 14 bases between them. The CDR3 nucleotides are TGTGCCAGCAGCGTATCCGGGACCTCCACAGATACGCAGTATTTT. Translated, it gives CASSVSGTSTDTQYF.